These 26 T cell receptor beta chains originate from one sample sequenced in a study of T cells in Graves' hyperthyroidism and ophthalmopathy (dated by TCRdb to 2018 to 2020). Receptors were amplified or captured by multiplex PCR. The data were produced on an Illumina HiSeq 2000. Amplification of TCR beta CDR3 regions was carried out from RNA transcripts. The first round of RT-PCR for the TCR CDR3 was performed with the HTBI primer set and the Qiagen OneStep RT-PCR kit. TCRdb trimmed the raw reads at Q25, called clones with MiXCR and kept productive beta chains. Here each entry gathers all rows of one CDR3 protein and keeps the most common genes and DNA. The sample records about 840,000 distinct CDR3 sequences, around 38% of which are singletons. In total, the top ten clones hold 8% to 9% of the sample. The sequencing input was blood. Receptors originate from a young man with Graves' hyperthyroidism.

This clonotype was recorded at least ten times. The chain has TRBV5-1 and TRBJ1-3; D ambiguous. Trimming took 0 bases from V and 7 from J, leaving 2 bases between them. The CDR3 has 11 residues. Germline V gene sequence: CDR1 SGHRS, CDR2 YFSETQ. The CDR3 sequence is CASSLDNTIYF. The CDR3 bases are TGCGCCAGCAGCTTGGATAACACCATATATTTT.

This clonotype occurred many times. This chain uses TRBV2 with TRBJ2-7; D remains ambiguous. V lost 3 bases and J lost 5, with 8 bases in between. Germline lookup yields CDR1 SNHLY and CDR2 FYNNEI. The CDR3 extends over 12 amino acids. The CDR3 DNA reads TGTGCCAGCAGTGAGAAGGTAGACGAGCAGTACTTC. Translated: CASSEKVDEQYF. Supplemented by reference TRBV2 and TRBJ2-7, the full variable domain reads EPEVTQTPSHQVTQMGQEVILRCVPISNHLYFYWYRQILGQKVEFLVSFYNNEISEKSEIFDDQFSVERPDGSNFTLKIRSTKLEDSAMYFCASSEKVDEQYFGPGTRLTVT.

This clonotype was seen a single time. CDR3 loop: CASSLEGLGAFF. The DNA of the CDR3 is TGTGCCAGCAGCTTAGAAGGCCTGGGAGCTTTCTTT. V and J are TRBV7-9 and TRBJ1-1; D ambiguous. Germline CDR1 and CDR2: SEHNR and FQNEAQ (reference sequence). V lost 1 base and J 10 bases, leaving 10 bases between the germline ends. CDR3 size: 12 residues.

The chain employs TRBV7-2 and TRBJ1-2; maybe TRBD1 (5 bases). The V end lost 5 bases, the J end lost 5 bases, and 21 bases lay between the germline ends. This CDR3 region has 16 residues. Germline V lookup: CDR1 SGHTA, CDR2 FQGNSA. The CDR3 nucleotides are TGTGCCAGCAGCAGAGGGCCCCCCGCGGGGACGTATGGCTACACCTTC. This codes for CASSRGPPAGTYGYTF.

The chain combines TRBV11-2 with TRBJ2-7; D perhaps matches TRBD2 (5 bases). This CDR3 has 17 residues. Deletions cut 3 bases from V and 5 bases from J, with 23 bases between. The germline V gene encodes CDR1 SGHAT and CDR2 FQNNGV. The CDR3 DNA reads TGTGCCAGCAGCTTCTGGAGCCGAGCGGTCTCCATCCACGAGCAGTACTTC. Residues: CASSFWSRAVSIHEQYF.

The count of this clonotype is one. J is TRBJ1-2 and V is TRBV19; D uncertain. CDR3 length: 19 residues. The V gene's germline CDR1 is LNHDA and CDR2 SQIVND (reference sequence). Between the trimmed V and J ends, which lost 9 bases and 1 base, there was a span of 30 bases. This CDR3 reads CASSSPYSGTSPDNYGYTF. Here the CDR3 DNA reads TGTGCCAGCTCTTCGCCTTACAGTGGCACTTCCCCGGATAACTATGGCTACACCTTC.

This clonotype has a count of ten or more. This chain's CDR3 is CASSDWDSYGYTF. In DNA, the CDR3 is TGTGCCAGCAGTGATTGGGACAGCTATGGCTACACCTTC. The chain uses TRBV25-1 and TRBJ1-2; TRBD1 agrees at 7 bases. Germline V CDR1 and CDR2: MGHDK, SYGVNS. This CDR3 spans 13 amino acids. The trim removed 3 bases at V and 4 bases at J, leaving 2 bases unmatched.

This chain joins TRBV6-1 and TRBJ1-5; maybe TRBD1 (5 bases). The germline CDR1 and CDR2 sequences are MNHNS and SASEGT. Deletions cut 6 bases from V and 9 bases from J, with 15 bases between. This CDR3 region has 13 residues. The CDR3 loop reads CASSTGGSRPQHF. The CDR3 nucleotides read TGTGCCAGCAGCACAGGAGGTTCGCGGCCCCAGCATTTT.

This clonotype was detected many times. The V and J genes are TRBV19 and TRBJ2-5, with D perhaps matching TRBD2 (5 bases). V was clipped by 8 bases and J by 4 bases, with 14 bases between them. The CDR3 is 13 residues long. Germline assignment: CDR1 LNHDA and CDR2 SQIVND (reference sequence). In DNA, the CDR3 is TGTGCCAGTCGATCTGGAGGTCGAGAGACCCAGTACTTC. Residues: CASRSGGRETQYF.

Many counts were recorded for this clonotype. The chain combines TRBV20-1 with TRBJ1-1; D call uncertain. V shed 0 bases and J shed 1 base, with 6 bases lying between them. Germline V CDR1 and CDR2: DFQATT, SNEGSKA (reference sequence). CDR3 length: 13 residues. CDR3 in amino acids: CSAREGQNTEAFF. As DNA, the CDR3 is TGCAGTGCTAGAGAAGGGCAGAACACTGAAGCTTTCTTT.

This CDR3 is CSQVVDSYEQYF. Here the CDR3 DNA reads TGCAGCCAAGTGGTGGACAGCTACGAGCAGTACTTC. The V and J genes are TRBV29-1 and TRBJ2-7; possible D gene TRBD1, 6 bases. The length of the CDR3 is 12 residues. V lost 8 bases to trimming and J lost 3 bases, with 14 bases between them. Germline V gene lookup returns CDR1 SQVTM and CDR2 ANQGSEA.

This clonotype was seen only once. The rearrangement uses TRBV7-2 and TRBJ2-7; 12 nucleotides agree with TRBD2. The V and J ends lost 8 bases and 5 bases, in that order; junction bases with no gene match: 10. The CDR3 spans 15 residues. The germline gives CDR1 SGHTA, CDR2 FQGNSA. CDR3 coding DNA: TGTGCCAGCTCACCAGCTAGCGGGAGGGCCCACGAGCAGTACTTC. As protein: CASSPASGRAHEQYF. Variable domain in full (rest from reference TRBV7-2 and TRBJ2-7): GAGVSQSPSNKVTEKGKDVELRCDPISGHTALYWYRQSLGQGLEFLIYFQGNSAPDKSGLPSDRFSAERTGGSVSTLTIQRTQQEDSAVYLCASSPASGRAHEQYFGPGTRLTVT.

This clonotype occurred once. It is likely a read error, because the conserved phenylalanine at the end of the CDR3 is missing. It is unclear where the CDR3 begins or ends on the DNA, so no DNA is shown, and the CDR3 is as TCRdb lists it. The chain uses TRBV19 and TRBJ2-6; TRBD1, the D gene given by the table, was not confirmed from the DNA. The V gene's germline CDR1 is LNHDA and CDR2 SQIVND (reference sequence). The CDR3 contains 9 residues when both ends are counted. This CDR3 reads CASRAGANI.

Of note for this clonotype: Just one base apart from a much larger clone, this may be a read error. This chain joins TRBV12-3 or TRBV12-4 and TRBJ2-5; D not resolved. The CDR3 totals 14 residues. Trimming cost V 3 bases and J 2 bases, with 10 bases left between them. The CDR3 nucleotides are TGTGCCAGCAGTTTGAGGACGTGTCAAGAGACCCAGTACTTC. Protein sequence: CASSLRTCQETQYF.

There are many counts of this clonotype. This rearrangement joins TRBV2 to TRBJ1-1; 7 nucleotides match TRBD1. This CDR3 is built from 11 residues. V was pared by 6 bases and J by 7 bases, with 2 bases of the junction left unmatched. CDR1 is SNHLY, CDR2 FYNNEI, per germline. The CDR3 bases are TGTGCCAGCAGGGGGGACAGTGAAGCTTTCTTT. This translates into CASRGDSEAFF.

This clonotype has a handful of counts. J is TRBJ1-4 and V is TRBV9; the match to TRBD1 covers 7 bases. The CDR3 has 14 residues. The germline V gene encodes CDR1 SGDLS and CDR2 YYNGEE. V lost 0 bases and J lost 7; bases outside the gene matches: 3. This CDR3 reads CASSVEGGAEKLFF. For the CDR3, the DNA is TGTGCCAGCAGCGTAGAAGGGGGCGCTGAAAAACTGTTTTTT.

The chain employs TRBV5-5 and TRBJ2-2, with 7 positions matching TRBD1. V lost 7 bases to trimming and J lost 8 bases; unmatched junction nucleotides: 5. The CDR3 covers 12 residues. CDR1 and CDR2 (germline): SGHKS, YYEKEE (reference sequence). CDR3 protein: CASRDSLGELFF. CDR3 coding DNA: TGTGCCAGCCGGGACAGTCTTGGGGAGCTGTTTTTT. The full variable domain, in which reference TRBV5-5 and TRBJ2-2 provide the parts outside the CDR3, is DAGVTQSPTHLIKTRGQQVTLRCSPISGHKSVSWYQQVLGQGPQFIFQYYEKEERGRGNFPDRFSARQFPNYSSELNVNALLLGDSALYLCASRDSLGELFFGEGSRLTVL.

The rearrangement joins TRBV2 to TRBJ1-2; D may be TRBD1 (5 bases). Germline CDR1 and CDR2: SNHLY and FYNNEI. The CDR3 is 11 residues long. V was pared by 7 bases and J by 6 bases, with 9 bases between. In nucleotides, the CDR3 is TGTGCCAGCAACAAAGGGGATGGCTACACCTTC. Its translation is CASNKGDGYTF.

This clonotype showed up just a few times. The chain uses TRBV7-9 and TRBJ2-5, with D possibly TRBD2 on 5 matching bases. The CDR3 is 15 residues long. Germline CDR1 SEHNR, CDR2 FQNEAQ (reference sequence). The V and J ends lost 5 bases and 5 bases respectively, with 18 bases between them. The CDR3 reads CASSVDFPPRETQYF. CDR3 bases: TGTGCCAGCAGCGTGGACTTCCCTCCTCGGGAGACCCAGTACTTC.

This clonotype was counted many times. The gene calls are TRBV29-1 and TRBJ2-2; D is unresolved. Germline V lookup: CDR1 SQVTM, CDR2 ANQGSEA. The CDR3 has 12 residues. Trimming left V 6 bases short and J 4 bases short, with 9 bases between. CDR3 loop: CSVTPGTGELFF. The CDR3 nucleotides are TGCAGCGTGACGCCAGGCACCGGGGAGCTGTTTTTT.

This clonotype was seen many times. CDR3 residues: CASSPGGRNTEAFF. The CDR3 coding sequence is TGTGCCAGTAGTCCCGGGGGCAGGAACACTGAAGCTTTCTTT. The chain uses TRBV7-2 and TRBJ1-1; TRBD1 is a possible D gene (6 bases). Germline V gene lookup returns CDR1 SGHTA and CDR2 FQGNSA. The CDR3 is 14 residues long. V was shortened by 9 bases and J by 1 base, with 15 bases between the two germline ends.

This clonotype was seen many times. V usage is TRBV9 and J usage is TRBJ1-4; D gene unclear. Per the germline V gene, CDR1 is SGDLS and CDR2 is YYNGEE. The CDR3 totals 14 residues. Trimming pared 4 bases from V and 7 bases from J, leaving 14 bases between. This chain's CDR3 is CASSKVGRGEKLFF. The CDR3 DNA sequence: TGTGCCAGCAGCAAAGTGGGTCGTGGTGAAAAACTGTTTTTT.

This clonotype was seen only once. The chain links TRBV2 to TRBJ2-3; no reliable D call. The germline CDR1 and CDR2 sequences are SNHLY and FYNNEI. V was pared by 6 bases and J by 5 bases, with 12 bases between. The length of the CDR3 is 13 residues. CDR3 DNA sequence: TGTGCCAGCAGCTTAGCTGACGAAGATACGCAGTATTTT. It yields the protein CASSLADEDTQYF.

This clonotype was found many times. The chain is built from TRBV15 and TRBJ2-2; D is ambiguous. The CDR3 spans 17 residues. The V gene's germline CDR1 is LNHNV and CDR2 YYDKDF (reference sequence). Trimming cost V 0 bases and J 0 bases, with 11 bases left between them. The CDR3 loop reads CATSREWGIANTGELFF. DNA of the CDR3: TGTGCCACCAGCAGAGAGTGGGGAATCGCGAACACCGGGGAGCTGTTTTTT.

The rearrangement joins TRBV6-4 to TRBJ1-1; D unresolved. The V gene lost 2 bases and the J gene lost 4 bases, with 8 bases spanning the gap. The CDR3 has 13 residues. Germline V lookup: CDR1 MRHNA, CDR2 SNTAGT. This chain's CDR3 is CASSDARGTEAFF. For the CDR3, the DNA is TGTGCCAGCAGTGACGCCCGGGGCACTGAAGCTTTCTTT.

The V call is TRBV15, the J call TRBJ1-5, with a weak D call TRBD1 (5 bases). The ends were cut back, 3 bases at V and 6 bases at J, with 12 bases in the middle. CDR1 and CDR2 from the germline V gene are LNHNV and YYDKDF (reference sequence). The CDR3 covers 14 residues. Written as DNA, the CDR3 is TGTGCCACCAGCAGCGTCGGGGGGTTTCAGCCCCAGCATTTT. Its translation: CATSSVGGFQPQHF.